This TCR beta chain appears in the sequencing data of a study of shared clonotypes between healthy human individuals. Regarding the study as a whole: It was the few donors that limited the genetic and exposure-history diversity represented.

Donors comprised only Caucasian adults living in Nashville, Tennessee. V lost 3 bases and J lost 7; bases outside the gene matches: 7. CDR3 length: 14 amino acids. Germline CDR1 is SGHRS and CDR2 is YFSETQ. For every subset, genomic DNA was evenly distributed across several immunoSEQ plates. DNA from unsorted PBMC was sequenced on ten immunoSEQ deep assay plates. Generated by immunoSEQ multiplex PCR, the TCRdb table keeps only in-frame clones and is missing some. The sample lists 400,000 to 600,000 clones, about four fifths occurring once. About this clone itself: As yet, its antigen is unknown.

This receptor was identified in a woman aged 40 to 50 in good health. Some clones in this sample may be carry-over from other donors' samples. The chain links TRBV5-1 to TRBJ2-1; 7 bases are shared with TRBD1. Source material: PBMCs. The CDR3 coding sequence is TGCGCCAGCAGCTCCGGGACAGCAACAAATGAGCAGTTCTTC. Translated: CASSSGTATNEQFF.